Listed below are T cell receptor beta chains from one sample, sequenced in a study of CD8 T cells in ankylosing spondylitis. TCRdb reanalysed the 5' RACE reads using MiXCR and keeps one entry per CDR3 protein. The sample has around 300,000 distinct CDR3 sequences; approximately 15% are singletons. Source material: blood, either unsorted or a sorted T cell fraction (not recorded which). These receptor sequences come from a male donor with ankylosing spondylitis or in good health (not recorded which). CDR3s include the opening cysteine and the closing phenylalanine or tryptophan. Fields, in order: clone size, D gene, V gene, J gene, CDR3 protein, CDR3 DNA. D genes are given only for firm matches. The size entry is marked missing in some rows and otherwise reads once, few, many or a size class.

size: few; D: NA; V: TRBV7-2; J: TRBJ1-6; CDR3: CASSRGQARDSPLHF; DNA: TGTGCCAGCAGCCGGGGGCAGGCCAGAGATTCACCCCTCCACTTT
size: NA; D: NA; V: TRBV11-3; J: TRBJ1-2; CDR3: CASSLEGMGTEGYTF; DNA: TGTGCCAGCAGCTTAGAAGGGATGGGAACGGAGGGCTACACCTTC
size: NA; D: TRBD2; V: TRBV7-9; J: TRBJ2-3; CDR3: CASTSASGGGDTQYF; DNA: TGTGCCAGCACCTCCGCTAGCGGGGGAGGGGATACGCAGTATTTT
size: NA; D: TRBD1; V: TRBV29-1; J: TRBJ2-1; CDR3: CSVSGQGYHEQFF; DNA: TGCAGCGTGTCGGGACAGGGGTACCATGAGCAGTTCTTC
size: few; D: TRBD1; V: TRBV13; J: TRBJ2-5; CDR3: CASSTSRGTGLETQYF; DNA: TGTGCCAGCAGCACGAGCAGAGGGACAGGGCTTGAGACCCAGTACTTC
size: NA; D: TRBD1; V: TRBV30; J: TRBJ2-3; CDR3: CAWRADRGRTDTQYF; DNA: TGTGCCTGGAGAGCGGACAGGGGTCGCACAGATACGCAGTATTTT
size: NA; D: TRBD2; V: TRBV19; J: TRBJ2-7; CDR3: CASSPGLAAYEQYF; DNA: TGTGCCAGTAGTCCGGGACTAGCAGCTTACGAGCAGTACTTC
size: many; D: NA; V: TRBV12-3/TRBV12-4; J: TRBJ1-2; CDR3: CASSPTGAGGYTF; DNA: TGTGCCAGCAGTCCCACGGGGGCCGGGGGCTACACCTTC
size: NA; D: NA; V: TRBV6-5; J: TRBJ2-5; CDR3: CASSYTGQWGLYQETQYF; DNA: TGTGCCAGCAGTTACACGGGTCAATGGGGGCTGTACCAAGAGACCCAGTACTTC
size: few; D: TRBD2; V: TRBV5-5; J: TRBJ2-3; CDR3: CASRILATSVTDTQYF; DNA: TGTGCCAGCAGGATCCTCGCGACTAGCGTGACAGATACGCAGTATTTT
size: NA; D: NA; V: TRBV12-3/TRBV12-4; J: TRBJ2-5; CDR3: CASRGDSQETQYF; DNA: TGTGCCAGCAGGGGAGACAGTCAAGAGACCCAGTACTTC
size: NA; D: NA; V: TRBV20-1; J: TRBJ2-3; CDR3: CSARSDLIVTDTQYF; DNA: TGCAGTGCTAGATCCGACCTGATTGTCACAGATACGCAGTATTTT
size: few; D: TRBD2; V: TRBV5-1; J: TRBJ2-1; CDR3: CASSTGLAGSNEQFF; DNA: TGCGCCAGCAGCACGGGACTAGCGGGGTCCAATGAGCAGTTCTTC
size: few; D: TRBD1; V: TRBV7-6; J: TRBJ1-2; CDR3: CASSRQGIHGYTF; DNA: TGTGCCAGCAGCCGACAGGGGATCCATGGCTACACCTTC
size: few; D: TRBD2; V: TRBV9; J: TRBJ2-2; CDR3: CASSVLAGNTGELFF; DNA: TGTGCCAGCAGCGTATTAGCGGGGAACACCGGGGAGCTGTTTTTT
size: NA; D: NA; V: TRBV20-1; J: TRBJ1-2; CDR3: CSGPPQKGNYGYTF; DNA: TGCAGTGGCCCCCCGCAAAAAGGGAACTATGGCTACACCTTC
size: few; D: TRBD1; V: TRBV9; J: TRBJ1-2; CDR3: CASSVWTGGNYGYTF; DNA: TGTGCCAGCAGCGTATGGACAGGGGGAAACTATGGCTACACCTTC
size: NA; D: NA; V: TRBV10-2; J: TRBJ1-5; CDR3: CASSAMGRPNQPQHF; DNA: TGCGCCAGCAGTGCCATGGGACGGCCAAATCAGCCCCAGCATTTT
size: NA; D: TRBD1; V: TRBV7-2; J: TRBJ1-1; CDR3: CASSRKTGGNTEAFF; DNA: TGTGCCAGCAGCCGAAAGACAGGGGGGAACACTGAAGCTTTCTTT
size: few; D: TRBD2; V: TRBV20-1; J: TRBJ2-5; CDR3: CSAGPLPGTSGQETQYF; DNA: TGCAGTGCGGGACCTCTCCCCGGGACTAGCGGCCAAGAGACCCAGTACTTC
size: NA; D: TRBD1; V: TRBV18; J: TRBJ2-1; CDR3: CASSPQGAGDEQFF; DNA: TGTGCCAGCTCCCCCCAGGGGGCAGGGGATGAGCAGTTCTTC
size: NA; D: NA; V: TRBV12-3/TRBV12-4; J: TRBJ1-1; CDR3: CASSFAGMNTEAFF; DNA: TGTGCCAGCAGTTTCGCAGGGATGAACACTGAAGCTTTCTTT
size: NA; D: TRBD1; V: TRBV11-2; J: TRBJ2-6; CDR3: CASSLRDRVVAGANVLTF; DNA: TGTGCCAGCAGCCTCCGGGACAGGGTTGTTGCTGGGGCCAACGTCCTGACTTTC
size: NA; D: NA; V: TRBV4-2; J: TRBJ1-5; CDR3: CASSQVVMSSGPQHF; DNA: TGTGCCAGCAGCCAAGTTGTGATGAGCTCCGGCCCCCAGCATTTT
size: many; D: NA; V: TRBV11-2; J: TRBJ1-2; CDR3: CASSPDSFYGYTF; DNA: TGTGCCAGCAGCCCCGACAGCTTCTATGGCTACACCTTC
size: NA; D: TRBD2; V: TRBV12-3/TRBV12-4; J: TRBJ2-1; CDR3: CASSFISGREGEQFF; DNA: TGTGCCAGCAGTTTCATTAGCGGGAGGGAGGGTGAGCAGTTCTTC
size: many; D: NA; V: TRBV5-1; J: TRBJ2-2; CDR3: CASSRQGGADTGELFF; DNA: TGCGCCAGCAGCCGGCAAGGGGGGGCCGACACCGGGGAGCTGTTTTTT
size: NA; D: TRBD2; V: TRBV3-1; J: TRBJ2-7; CDR3: CASSPFSSGRFYEQYF; DNA: TGTGCCAGCAGCCCTTTCAGTAGCGGGAGGTTCTACGAGCAGTACTTC
size: NA; D: TRBD1; V: TRBV5-4; J: TRBJ2-7; CDR3: CASSLGQGRTYEQYF; DNA: TGTGCCAGCAGCTTGGGACAGGGTAGGACCTACGAGCAGTACTTC
size: few; D: NA; V: TRBV24-1; J: TRBJ2-3; CDR3: CATSDVTDTQYF; DNA: TGTGCCACCAGTGATGTTACAGATACGCAGTATTTT
size: once; D: NA; V: TRBV20-1; J: TRBJ2-1; CDR3: CSAYGEAYNEQFF; DNA: TGCAGTGCGTACGGGGAAGCCTACAATGAGCAGTTCTTC
size: NA; D: NA; V: TRBV5-1; J: TRBJ2-7; CDR3: CASSLAGGLAYEQYF; DNA: TGCGCCAGCAGCTTGGCCGGGGGCCTAGCCTACGAGCAGTACTTC
size: few; D: NA; V: TRBV29-1; J: TRBJ1-1; CDR3: CSITSRRGDTEAFF; DNA: TGCAGCATAACGAGCCGGAGGGGGGACACTGAAGCTTTCTTT
size: NA; D: NA; V: TRBV4-1; J: TRBJ1-4; CDR3: CASSLRTTNEKLFF; DNA: TGCGCCAGCAGCCTCAGGACAACTAATGAAAAACTGTTTTTT
size: NA; D: TRBD2; V: TRBV7-9; J: TRBJ2-7; CDR3: CASSLGTSRDEQYF; DNA: TGTGCCAGCAGCTTAGGGACTAGCCGAGACGAGCAGTACTTC
size: many; D: NA; V: TRBV5-1; J: TRBJ2-7; CDR3: CASSLSRTRNEQYF; DNA: TGCGCCAGCAGCTTGTCCAGGACCCGGAACGAGCAGTACTTC
size: many; D: NA; V: TRBV5-1; J: TRBJ2-3; CDR3: CASSLDRDRTSTDTQYF; DNA: TGCGCCAGCAGCTTGGACAGAGACCGAACTAGCACAGATACGCAGTATTTT
size: NA; D: TRBD1; V: TRBV5-1; J: TRBJ1-6; CDR3: CASSSYGTDNSPLHF; DNA: TGCGCCAGCAGCTCCTACGGGACAGATAATTCACCCCTCCACTTT
size: few; D: NA; V: TRBV7-2; J: TRBJ1-1; CDR3: CASSSKGQRSNTEAFF; DNA: TGTGCCAGCAGCTCCAAGGGGCAGCGGTCGAACACTGAAGCTTTCTTT
size: NA; D: TRBD1; V: TRBV2; J: TRBJ1-1; CDR3: CASRADRGNTEAFF; DNA: TGTGCCAGCAGGGCGGACAGGGGGAACACTGAAGCTTTCTTT
size: few; D: NA; V: TRBV5-1; J: TRBJ2-5; CDR3: CASSLEEGRSETQYF; DNA: TGCGCCAGCAGCTTGGAAGAGGGCCGGTCAGAGACCCAGTACTTC
size: NA; D: NA; V: TRBV5-3; J: TRBJ1-1; CDR3: CAMSPGLDCVEAFF; DNA: TGTGCCATGAGCCCGGGACTCGACTGCGTTGAAGCTTTCTTT
size: NA; D: NA; V: TRBV12-3/TRBV12-4; J: TRBJ2-1; CDR3: CASSPGLSNEHQFF; DNA: TGTGCCAGCAGTCCGGGACTGAGTAATGAGCACCAGTTCTTC
size: many; D: NA; V: TRBV5-1; J: TRBJ2-7; CDR3: CASSSGAYEQYF; DNA: TGCGCCAGCAGCTCCGGAGCCTACGAGCAGTACTTC
size: NA; D: NA; V: TRBV20-1; J: TRBJ2-1; CDR3: CSASGRRVSKNEQFF; DNA: TGCAGTGCTAGCGGGAGAAGAGTATCTAAGAATGAGCAGTTCTTC
size: NA; D: NA; V: TRBV20-1; J: TRBJ2-7; CDR3: CSATRANHYEQYF; DNA: TGCAGTGCGACCCGGGCAAACCACTACGAGCAGTACTTC
size: NA; D: TRBD1; V: TRBV27; J: TRBJ2-5; CDR3: CASSRQGTVETQYF; DNA: TGTGCCAGCAGTAGACAGGGGACCGTGGAGACCCAGTACTTC
size: NA; D: TRBD1; V: TRBV29-1; J: TRBJ2-7; CDR3: CSVEDRTYEQYF; DNA: TGCAGCGTTGAGGACAGGACCTACGAGCAGTACTTC
size: few; D: NA; V: TRBV6-1; J: TRBJ1-4; CDR3: CASGGRTNEKLFF; DNA: TGTGCCAGCGGGGGACGCACTAATGAAAAACTGTTTTTT
size: many; D: NA; V: TRBV12-3/TRBV12-4; J: TRBJ2-1; CDR3: CATSRLVNNEQFF; DNA: TGTGCCACCTCGAGACTAGTCAACAATGAGCAGTTCTTC